These 5 T cell receptor beta chains originate from one sample sequenced in a study of OX40 agonist ivuxolimab in advanced cancers. Some clones are missing from TCRdb's copy, which holds only in-frame ones; the method was immunoSEQ multiplex PCR. The sample lists some 25,000 clones, nearly 80% occurring once. The sequenced sample was CD4+ or CD8+ T cells sorted from blood, obtained in a trial of the OX40 agonist ivuxolimab. These receptors came from an adult with an advanced solid tumor such as melanoma, head and neck, liver or kidney cancer.

The chain recombines TRBV10-3 with TRBJ2-6; D remains unclear. The V end was cut by 6 bases, the J end by 2 bases, with 20 bases between. Germline V gene data show CDR1 as ENHRY and CDR2 as SYGVKD. CDR3 size: 18 residues. CDR3 sequence (DNA): TGTGCCATCAGCAAGAGCCGGCAGCCCGTCGCTGGGGCCAACGTCCTGACTTTC. Translated: CAISKSRQPVAGANVLTF.

The chain uses TRBV1 and TRBJ2-5; no check of the table's D call, TRBD2, against the DNA was made. TRBV1 is a pseudogene segment. This CDR3 has 16 amino acids. CDR3 in DNA: TGCACCAGCAACTTCCCGGTAGCGGGGTCCCGGGAGACCCAGTACTTC. Protein: CTSNFPVAGSRETQYF.

CDR3 in DNA: TGTGCCAGCAGCGGAGACAGGGTCGTAGCTAATGGCTACACCTTC. This sequence encodes CASSGDRVVANGYTF. This chain links TRBV9 with TRBJ1-2; 7 bases are shared with TRBD1. With 3 bases clipped from V and 6 bases from J, the junction kept 11 bases outside the gene matches. CDR3 length: 15 amino acids. Looked up from germline, CDR1 is SGDLS and CDR2 is YYNGEE.

The chain links TRBV7-6 to TRBJ1-2, with 7 bases fitting TRBD1. Germline CDR1 is SGHVS and CDR2 is FNYEAQ. Trimming at V came to 5 bases and at J to 0 bases, leaving 9 bases not matched to a gene. CDR3 length: 16 residues. The CDR3 is CASSPLRGQANYGYTF. DNA for the CDR3: TGTGCCAGCAGCCCATTACGAGGACAGGCTAACTATGGCTACACCTTC.

The chain recombines TRBV11-2 with TRBJ2-4, with D tentatively TRBD1 (6 bases). V lost 3 bases and J 7 bases, leaving 16 bases between the germline ends. The CDR3 extends over 15 amino acids. The germline CDR1 and CDR2 sequences are SGHAT and FQNNGV. Written as DNA, the CDR3 is TGTGCCAGCAGCTTGGGGAACAGGGAAGTGAACATTCAGTACTTC. As protein: CASSLGNREVNIQYF. Complete variable domain (other parts from reference TRBV11-2 and TRBJ2-4): EAGVAQSPRYKIIEKRQSVAFWCNPISGHATLYWYQQILGQGPKLLIQFQNNGVVDDSQLPKDRFSAERLKGVDSTLKIQPAKLEDSAVYLCASSLGNREVNIQYFGAGTRLSVL.